Listed here are 21 T cell receptor beta chains from one sample, sequenced in a study of shared clonotypes between healthy human individuals. Sequenced by immunoSEQ multiplex PCR; TCRdb stores in-frame clones only, minus some. The table shows 2 million to 2.5 million clones, with over 90% occurring only once. The specimen was naive CD4+ T cells from PBMCs. Subset given: CD45RA+ positively selected. Receptor source: a man between 18 and 29 years old in good health. Some clones in this sample may be carry-over from other donors' samples.

This clone has only one observation. This rearrangement joins TRBV5-1 to TRBJ2-7; D uncertain. V lost 4 bases to trimming and J lost 7 bases, with 18 bases between them. The V gene's germline CDR1 is SGHRS and CDR2 YFSETQ. The CDR3 sequence is 14 residues long. The CDR3 region is CASSPTWARREQYF. DNA for the CDR3: TGCGCCAGCAGCCCGACTTGGGCCAGGCGGGAGCAGTACTTC.

V usage is TRBV2 and J usage is TRBJ2-1; D unclear. V lost 3 bases, J lost 1 base, and 10 bases lay in between. Germline CDR1 reads SNHLY; CDR2 reads FYNNEI. CDR3 length equals 15 residues. The CDR3 sequence is CASSDVANSYNEQFF. The CDR3 coding sequence is TGTGCCAGCAGTGACGTGGCGAATTCCTACAATGAGCAGTTCTTC.

V usage is TRBV20-1 and J usage is TRBJ2-7, with D unresolved. Trimming stripped 2 bases from V and 3 bases from J, with 5 bases between. The CDR3 has 11 amino acids. Germline V CDR1 and CDR2: DFQATT, SNEGSKA (reference sequence). CDR3 in DNA: TGCAGTGCTAGAACACACTACGAGCAGTACTTC. Translating it yields CSARTHYEQYF.

The chain joins TRBV5-1 to TRBJ2-7; 8 bases map to TRBD1. The CDR3 is 13 amino acids. The germline CDR1 and CDR2 sequences are SGHRS and YFSETQ. Losses at the gene ends were 7 bases for V and 6 bases for J; bases not matched to a gene: 9. DNA of the CDR3: TGCGCCAGCCAGACGAGACAGGGGACCGAGCAGTACTTC. It translates to CASQTRQGTEQYF.

This clone was counted between two and nine times. The chain carries TRBV6-5 and TRBJ1-1; no clear D gene. Trimming cost V 8 bases and J 5 bases, with 12 bases left between them. The germline CDR1 and CDR2 sequences are MNHEY and SVGAGI. This CDR3 has 12 residues. CDR3 sequence reads: CASGRLGTEAFF. The CDR3, as DNA: TGTGCCAGCGGTCGCTTGGGGACTGAAGCTTTCTTT.

The chain has TRBV6-5 and TRBJ1-2; TRBD1 matches at 10 bases. Germline loops: CDR1 MNHEY, CDR2 SVGAGI. The CDR3 has 14 residues. V lost 2 bases and J lost 8; bases outside the gene matches: 5. CDR3 nucleotide sequence: TGTGCCAGCAGTTACGAGACAGGGGGCGTAGGCTACACCTTC. Its translation: CASSYETGGVGYTF.

A single count supports this clone. The chain links TRBV13 to TRBJ2-7; D possibly uses TRBD1 or TRBD2 (5 bases each). Trimming cost V 6 bases and J 6 bases, with 18 bases left between them. Germline values: CDR1 PRHDT, CDR2 FYEKMQ (reference sequence). The CDR3 length is 14 residues. CDR3 region: CASSWGRLFSEQYF. In nucleotides, the CDR3 is TGTGCCAGCAGTTGGGGACGGTTGTTTTCCGAGCAGTACTTC.

This chain links TRBV28 with TRBJ2-7; TRBD1 matches 8 bases. The V and J ends lost 6 bases and 4 bases, in that order; junction bases with no gene match: 5. The V gene's germline CDR1 is MDHEN and CDR2 SYDVKM. The CDR3 is made up of 13 amino acids. CDR3 loop: CASSRTGMYEQYF. The DNA of the CDR3 is TGTGCCAGCAGCAGGACAGGGATGTACGAGCAGTACTTC. Full variable domain (missing parts from reference TRBV28 and TRBJ2-7): DVKVTQSSRYLVKRTGEKVFLECVQDMDHENMFWYRQDPGLGLRLIYFSYDVKMKEKGDIPEGYSVSREKKERFSLILESASTNQTSMYLCASSRTGMYEQYFGPGTRLTVT.

V is TRBV2 and J is TRBJ2-1, with D hard to call. With 8 bases removed from V and 1 base from J, the gap between germline ends came to 15 bases. Germline assignment: CDR1 SNHLY and CDR2 FYNNEI. The CDR3 sequence is 15 residues long. This CDR3 is CASGYSSTSYNEQFF. The CDR3 region has the DNA TGTGCCAGCGGGTATAGCAGCACTTCCTACAATGAGCAGTTCTTC.

The chain has TRBV25-1 and TRBJ2-5; TRBD2 is a possible D gene (6 bases). Per germline, CDR1 MGHDK and CDR2 SYGVNS. The V end lost 2 bases, the J end lost 5 bases, and 15 bases lay between the germline ends. The CDR3 extends over 15 amino acids. DNA for the CDR3: TGTGCCAGCAGTGAACCCTCGGGGGTTGGGGAGACCCAGTACTTC. Translating gives CASSEPSGVGETQYF.

The gene calls are TRBV10-3 and TRBJ2-7, with TRBD1 matching over 7 bases. This CDR3 region has 16 residues. In germline, CDR1 is ENHRY, CDR2 SYGVKD. After removal of 5 bases from V and 2 bases from J, the junction contained 12 bases not matched to a gene. CDR3 loop: CAISKGQATDAYEQYF. The CDR3 coding sequence is TGTGCCATCAGTAAAGGACAGGCCACCGACGCCTACGAGCAGTACTTC.

The chain links TRBV27 to TRBJ2-7; 7 bases align to TRBD1. CDR1 MNHEY and CDR2 SMNVEV come from the germline V gene (reference sequence). V shed 5 bases and J 4 bases; nucleotides not matched to a gene: 8. CDR3 length equals 14 residues. The CDR3 protein is CASSDRDNGYEQYF. In DNA, the CDR3 is TGTGCCAGCAGTGACAGGGACAATGGTTACGAGCAGTACTTC.

J is TRBJ1-3 and V is TRBV5-1; TRBD1 agrees at 7 bases. CDR1 and CDR2 from the germline V gene are SGHRS and YFSETQ. CDR3 size: 19 residues. The V segment lost 4 bases and the J segment 0 bases; nucleotides outside the gene matches: 16. CDR3 sequence (DNA): TGCGCCAGCAGCCCCCGTTGGGGACAGCCACTGAGCTCTGGAAACACCATATATTTT. Protein product: CASSPRWGQPLSSGNTIYF.

This chain joins TRBV4-3 and TRBJ2-3; D is uncertain. Germline lookup yields CDR1 LGHNA and CDR2 YSLEER. The CDR3 contains 13 residues. V was clipped by 1 base and J by 5 bases, with 7 bases between them. CDR3 sequence (DNA): TGCGCCAGCAGCCAAGTTGGGGTAGATACGCAGTATTTT. This sequence encodes CASSQVGVDTQYF.

The chain carries TRBV28 and TRBJ2-1; D is unclear. Germline values: CDR1 MDHEN, CDR2 SYDVKM. The CDR3 contains 18 residues. Trimming pared 6 bases from V and 6 bases from J, leaving 27 bases between. The CDR3 spells CASRPWGTPGTRSNEQFF. In DNA form, the CDR3 reads TGTGCCAGCAGGCCATGGGGAACTCCGGGTACAAGGAGCAATGAGCAGTTCTTC.

The J gene is TRBJ2-7, the V gene TRBV4-2, with TRBD2 matching over 8 bases. Germline V gene data show CDR1 as LGHNA and CDR2 as YNFKEQ. Trimming cost V 0 bases and J 6 bases; bases outside gene matches: 4. This CDR3 has 14 residues. CDR3 in amino acids: CASSQDGRALEQYF. CDR3 DNA sequence: TGTGCCAGCAGCCAAGACGGGAGGGCCCTCGAGCAGTACTTC.

This clone was found once. The rearrangement joins TRBV9 to TRBJ1-2, with a possible D match to TRBD1 (6 bases). V gave up 4 bases and J gave up 4 bases, with 11 bases separating them. The CDR3 loop spans 13 amino acids. Germline V gene lookup returns CDR1 SGDLS and CDR2 YYNGEE. The chain's CDR3 is CASSRTGFYGYTF. The CDR3 region has the DNA TGTGCCAGCAGCCGCACAGGGTTCTATGGCTACACCTTC. Based on the CDR3 plus reference TRBV9 and TRBJ1-2, the full variable domain is DSGVTQTPKHLITATGQRVTLRCSPRSGDLSVYWYQQSLDQGLQFLIQYYNGEERAKGNILERFSAQQFPDLHSELNLSSLELGDSALYFCASSRTGFYGYTFGSGTRLTVV.

J is TRBJ1-1 and V is TRBV7-9; the D is unclear. The germline V gene encodes CDR1 SEHNR and CDR2 FQNEAQ (reference sequence). CDR3 length: 16 residues. V shed 6 bases and J shed 4 bases, with 21 bases lying between them. CDR3 nucleotide sequence: TGTGCCAGCAGACCTATCGGGTGGGCCCTGAGCACTGAAGCTTTCTTT. Translating it yields CASRPIGWALSTEAFF.

This sequence joins TRBV5-6 and TRBJ1-2; D is unresolved. The CDR3 extends over 15 amino acids. Trimming removed 3 bases from V and 4 bases from J, with 16 bases in between. From germline, CDR1 is SGHDT and CDR2 YYEEEE. The CDR3 here is CASSSIQLEGYGYTF. The CDR3 DNA reads as TGTGCCAGCAGCTCTATACAGCTAGAGGGCTATGGCTACACCTTC.

The J gene is TRBJ1-4, the V gene TRBV7-8, with TRBD1 as a possible D gene (5 bases). Germline V lookup: CDR1 SGHVS, CDR2 FQNEAQ. V gave up 5 bases and J gave up 6 bases, with 28 bases separating them. This CDR3 is built from 19 residues. CDR3 loop: CASSPTSFSGRGRDEKLFF. Written as DNA, the CDR3 is TGTGCCAGCAGCCCCACTAGTTTCTCGGGTCGGGGCCGAGATGAAAAACTGTTTTTT.

The rearrangement uses TRBV9 and TRBJ2-6; 8 positions agree with TRBD2. Unmatched junction bases numbered 11, after V lost 2 bases and J lost 1 base. The CDR3 totals 19 residues. Germline CDR1 and CDR2: SGDLS and YYNGEE. The CDR3 region has the DNA TGTGCCAGCAGCGTTGCCTCACTAGCGGATTCTTCTGGGGCCAACGTCCTGACTTTC. Encoded protein: CASSVASLADSSGANVLTF.